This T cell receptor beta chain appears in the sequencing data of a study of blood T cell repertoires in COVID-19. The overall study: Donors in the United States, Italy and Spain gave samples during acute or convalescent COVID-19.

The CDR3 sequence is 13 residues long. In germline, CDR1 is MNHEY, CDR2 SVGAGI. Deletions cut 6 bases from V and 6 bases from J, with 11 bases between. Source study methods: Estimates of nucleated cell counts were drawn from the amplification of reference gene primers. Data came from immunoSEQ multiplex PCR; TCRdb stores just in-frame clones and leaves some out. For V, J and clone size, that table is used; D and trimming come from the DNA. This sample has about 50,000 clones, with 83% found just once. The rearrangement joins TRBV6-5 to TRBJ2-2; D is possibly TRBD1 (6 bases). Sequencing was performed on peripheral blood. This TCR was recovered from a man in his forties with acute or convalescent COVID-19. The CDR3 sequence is CASRPGTSGELFF. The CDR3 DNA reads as TGTGCCAGCAGACCCGGGACATCCGGGGAGCTGTTTTTT.